These 6 T cell receptor beta chains came from one sample sequenced in a study of shared T cell receptors in the human thymus. Sequencing was performed with immunoSEQ multiplex PCR; in TCRdb, only in-frame clones are kept and a portion is missing. The data show fewer than 700,000 clones, roughly 88% seen once. Separately, the same data were catalogued under a study of human thymus T cells.

The specimen sequenced was thymocytes. These receptors were obtained from a boy under two years old with a congenital heart defect.

This clone was counted a single time. The gene calls are TRBV14 and TRBJ2-2, with D possibly matching TRBD1 (6 bases). This CDR3 is 18 amino acids long. From germline, CDR1 is SGHDN and CDR2 FVKESK. Deletions cut 0 bases from V and 5 bases from J, with 19 bases between. The CDR3 nucleotides read TGTGCCAGCAGCCAAGATACAGGGCGCCCCAGGTGGACCGGGGAGCTGTTTTTT. This sequence encodes CASSQDTGRPRWTGELFF.

The chain couples TRBV5-1 to TRBJ2-7, with TRBD1 as a possible D gene (6 bases). The CDR3 covers 15 residues. The germline V and J ends were trimmed by 2 bases and 0 bases, with 12 bases remaining between them. Looked up from germline, CDR1 is SGHRS and CDR2 is YFSETQ. The CDR3 sequence is CASSLQGASSYEQYF. The CDR3 DNA sequence: TGCGCCAGCAGCTTACAGGGCGCCAGCTCCTACGAGCAGTACTTC. The full variable domain, its missing parts supplied by reference TRBV5-1 and TRBJ2-7, is KAGVTQTPRYLIKTRGQQVTLSCSPISGHRSVSWYQQTPGQGLQFLFEYFSETQRNKGNFPGRFSGRQFSNSRSEMNVSTLELGDSALYLCASSLQGASSYEQYFGPGTRLTVT.

The chain couples TRBV27 to TRBJ2-7, with D possibly TRBD1 on 5 matching bases. V was clipped by 5 bases and J by 5 bases, with 10 bases between them. CDR1 is MNHEY, CDR2 SMNVEV, per germline (reference sequence). The CDR3 is made up of 12 amino acids. Written as DNA, the CDR3 is TGTGCCAGCAGTGACCGACAGCACGAGCAGTACTTC. It codes for CASSDRQHEQYF.

The gene calls are TRBV7-3 and TRBJ2-3; D is uncertain. V was cut by 0 bases and J by 7 bases, with 8 bases left in between. The CDR3 has 13 residues. The germline V gene has CDR1 SGHTA and CDR2 FQGTGA. The CDR3 sequence: CASSLTWSYTQYF. Here the CDR3 DNA reads TGTGCCAGCAGCTTAACGTGGAGTTATACGCAGTATTTT. The variable domain in full, with the rest retrieved from reference TRBV7-3 and TRBJ2-3, is GAGVSQTPSNKVTEKGKYVELRCDPISGHTALYWYRQSLGQGPEFLIYFQGTGAADDSGLPNDRFFAVRPEGSVSTLKIQRTERGDSAVYLCASSLTWSYTQYFGPGTRLTVL.

The rearrangement joins TRBV14 to TRBJ2-7; 9 bases match TRBD2. Trimming removed 4 bases from V and 5 bases from J; junction bases left unmatched: 12. The CDR3 spans 16 residues. Germline V gene data show CDR1 as SGHDN and CDR2 as FVKESK. CDR3 protein: CASSPSLVAGVNEQYF. The CDR3 DNA reads as TGTGCCAGCAGCCCCTCGCTGGTAGCGGGAGTTAACGAGCAGTACTTC.

The rearrangement links TRBV2 to TRBJ2-2, with D maybe TRBD1 (6 bases). The V gene lost 5 bases and the J gene lost 2 bases, with 12 bases spanning the gap. This CDR3 spans 15 amino acids. Germline V lookup: CDR1 SNHLY, CDR2 FYNNEI. The CDR3 DNA reads as TGTGCCAGCAGTCTTACAGGGCCCAACACCGGGGAGCTGTTTTTT. Amino acids: CASSLTGPNTGELFF.